This T cell receptor (beta chain) emerged from a study of blood T cell repertoires in COVID-19. As for the study in general: T cells, B-cell-depleted T cells, or PBMCs supplied cDNA or gDNA.

Clones were read by immunoSEQ multiplex PCR, and TCRdb kept only the in-frame ones, dropping some. The profile shows approximately 110,000 clones, approximately 84% of them singletons. The CDR3 sequence is 16 residues long. V was cut by 0 bases and J by 4 bases, with 15 bases left in between. The germline V gene has CDR1 LGHNA and CDR2 YSLEER. The chain combines TRBV4-3 with TRBJ1-1, with D hard to call. The receptor was derived from a woman aged 35 to 49 with acute or convalescent COVID-19. The sequenced sample consisted of peripheral blood. The CDR3 region is CASSQDFEGSGTEAFF. The CDR3 coding sequence is TGCGCCAGCAGCCAAGATTTCGAGGGTTCCGGCACTGAAGCTTTCTTT.